A single sample is the source of the 31 T cell receptor beta chains below, sequenced in a study of T cells after yellow fever vaccination. Each CDR3 protein is one row after TCRdb ran MiXCR on the 5' RACE reads. Here the sample spans about 20,000 distinct CDR3 sequences, around 5.2% being singletons. The material was PBMCs, either bulk or a sorted T-cell subset (CD4+, CD8+, memory, or dextramer-sorted; not recorded which), obtained approximately 40 days after the first yellow fever vaccination. The receptor set was obtained from a man aged 18 to 29 who received the YFV17D yellow fever vaccine.

A few counts support this clonotype. The CDR3 nucleotides read TGCAGTGCTGGCGACAGCCCTTATGGCTACACCTTC. Its protein is CSAGDSPYGYTF. The rearrangement links TRBV20-1 to TRBJ1-2; a possible D gene is TRBD1 (5 bases). The CDR3 totals 12 residues. V lost 5 bases and J lost 5, with 12 bases in between. CDR1 is DFQATT and CDR2 is SNEGSKA in the germline V gene (reference sequence).

This clonotype was seen many times. The gene calls are TRBV18 and TRBJ2-7; D call uncertain. The germline CDR1 and CDR2 sequences are KGHSH and LQKENI. The CDR3 is 15 amino acids. V dropped 0 bases and J dropped 6 bases, with 15 bases sitting between them. Here the CDR3 DNA reads TGTGCCAGCTCACCACCCTCTGGGCGAGGTTCCGAGCAGTACTTC. Translated: CASSPPSGRGSEQYF.

This clonotype was picked up many times. This CDR3 is CASSQDRGGYTF. CDR3 sequence (DNA): TGTGCCAGCAGCCAAGACAGGGGTGGCTACACCTTC. The rearrangement links TRBV7-2 to TRBJ1-2; 8 bases map to TRBD1. The V segment lost 5 bases and the J segment 7 bases; nucleotides outside the gene matches: 3. Germline lookup yields CDR1 SGHTA and CDR2 FQGNSA. CDR3 length: 12 amino acids. Supplemented by reference TRBV7-2 and TRBJ1-2, the full variable domain reads GAGVSQSPSNKVTEKGKDVELRCDPISGHTALYWYRQSLGQGLEFLIYFQGNSAPDKSGLPSDRFSAERTGGSVSTLTIQRTQQEDSAVYLCASSQDRGGYTFGSGTRLTVV.

In this sample, this clonotype turned up many times. V usage is TRBV5-1 and J usage is TRBJ2-1; D is perhaps TRBD1 (5 bases). Germline-derived CDR1 and CDR2 are SGHRS and YFSETQ. Trimming left V 2 bases short and J 6 bases short, with 12 bases between. This CDR3 region has 14 residues. The CDR3 coding sequence is TGCGCCAGCAGCTTTGCGTCAGGGCTCAATGAGCAGTTCTTC. It codes for CASSFASGLNEQFF.

This clonotype was recorded at least ten times. V and J are TRBV29-1 and TRBJ1-5, with 7 bases that match TRBD1. The CDR3 contains 12 residues. After removal of 7 bases from V and 4 bases from J, the junction contained 4 bases not matched to a gene. CDR1 and CDR2 from the germline V gene are SQVTM and ANQGSEA. CDR3 loop: CSGGDSNQPQHF. The CDR3 DNA sequence: TGCAGCGGAGGGGACAGTAATCAGCCCCAGCATTTT.

This clonotype was observed many times. The rearrangement links TRBV19 to TRBJ2-3, with 10 bases identical to TRBD1. The CDR3 has 15 amino acids. Germline V CDR1 and CDR2: LNHDA, SQIVND (reference sequence). V shed 4 bases, J shed 6 bases, and the junction held 7 bases outside the gene matches. The CDR3 bases are TGTGCCAGTAGTACATACGGACAGGGGGGGGATACGCAGTATTTT. Encoded protein: CASSTYGQGGDTQYF.

As to this clonotype: A read error may be the cause here, since a much bigger clone is one base away. The chain links TRBV18 to TRBJ2-5, with 9 bases fitting TRBD1. Trimming at V came to 6 bases and at J to 5 bases, leaving 7 bases not matched to a gene. Per germline, CDR1 KGHSH and CDR2 LQKENI. The CDR3 is made up of 14 amino acids. CDR3 nucleotides: TGTGCCAGCTCGCCGGGACAGGGAAGTGAGACCCAGTACTTC. This codes for CASSPGQGSETQYF.

This clonotype appeared many times. The chain has TRBV7-2 and TRBJ2-5, with a tentative D call TRBD1 (5 bases). The germline V gene encodes CDR1 SGHTA and CDR2 FQGNSA. The CDR3 runs to 16 residues. V gave up 0 bases and J gave up 0 bases, with 11 bases separating them. The CDR3 spells CASSLAKGLDQETQYF. The CDR3 nucleotides read TGTGCCAGCAGCTTAGCGAAGGGGCTGGACCAAGAGACCCAGTACTTC.

This clonotype was seen at least ten times. The chain links TRBV7-2 to TRBJ2-7; no clear D. V shed 5 bases and J shed 0 bases, with 11 bases lying between them. The CDR3 contains 14 residues. Germline CDR1 reads SGHTA; CDR2 reads FQGNSA. The CDR3 DNA reads TGTGCCAGCAGCCCCCAGGTCCACTCCTACGAGCAGTACTTC. Its protein product is CASSPQVHSYEQYF.

This clonotype was found many times. The V gene is TRBV27, the J gene TRBJ2-1; 9 bases match TRBD2. V shed 2 bases and J 4 bases; nucleotides not matched to a gene: 3. The CDR3 spans 15 residues. CDR1 MNHEY and CDR2 SMNVEV come from the germline V gene (reference sequence). The CDR3: CASSLIAGVYNEQFF. The CDR3 bases are TGTGCCAGCAGTTTAATAGCGGGGGTATACAATGAGCAGTTCTTC.

This clonotype was observed many times. V gene TRBV5-1 combines with J gene TRBJ1-6; 10 nucleotides match TRBD1. The V and J ends lost 5 bases and 10 bases, in that order; junction bases with no gene match: 9. Germline lookup yields CDR1 SGHRS and CDR2 YFSETQ. CDR3 size: 15 residues. CDR3 sequence (DNA): TGCGCCAGCAGGGAAGGGACAGGGGCGGAATCACCCCTCCACTTT. It yields the protein CASREGTGAESPLHF.

Only a few counts were recorded for this clonotype. V is TRBV19 and J is TRBJ1-5; D not certain. CDR3 size: 17 residues. Trimming removed 3 bases from V and 1 base from J, with 16 bases in between. Germline values: CDR1 LNHDA, CDR2 SQIVND (reference sequence). The CDR3 loop is CASSISGQLLSNQPQHF. In nucleotides, the CDR3 is TGTGCCAGTAGTATCTCGGGCCAGCTATTGAGCAATCAGCCCCAGCATTTT.

This clonotype appeared many times. V usage is TRBV29-1 and J usage is TRBJ1-5; D unclear. V was shortened by 5 bases and J by 2 bases, with 7 bases between the two germline ends. There are 12 residues in the CDR3. Looked up from germline, CDR1 is SQVTM and CDR2 is ANQGSEA. The CDR3 loop reads CSVLVGNQPQHF. In DNA form, the CDR3 reads TGCAGCGTTTTAGTAGGCAATCAGCCCCAGCATTTT.

This clonotype was counted ten times or more. V is TRBV7-2 and J is TRBJ2-1; weak D call: TRBD1 (6 bases). The V end lost 5 bases, the J end lost 8 bases, and 16 bases lay between the germline ends. This CDR3 is built from 14 residues. The germline V gene has CDR1 SGHTA and CDR2 FQGNSA. Here the CDR3 DNA reads TGTGCCAGCAGCACGACCCAGGGGATTCATGAGCAGTTCTTC. This sequence encodes CASSTTQGIHEQFF.

In this sample, this clonotype turned up many times. The chain joins TRBV7-6 to TRBJ2-4; TRBD1 aligns across 8 bases. Germline trimming cut 4 bases from V and 9 bases from J; bases unmatched to any gene: 2. Germline CDR1 SGHVS, CDR2 FNYEAQ. The CDR3 loop spans 12 amino acids. The CDR3 DNA sequence: TGTGCCAGCAGCTCGGGGACAGGCATTCAGTACTTC. Encoded protein: CASSSGTGIQYF.

This clonotype appeared many times. The chain couples TRBV9 to TRBJ2-5, with D tentatively TRBD1 or TRBD2 (5 bases each). V lost 3 bases to trimming and J lost 1 base, with 7 bases between them. The CDR3 has 13 residues. Germline loops: CDR1 SGDLS, CDR2 YYNGEE. For the CDR3, the DNA is TGTGCCAGCAGCGCGGGACCCCAAGAGACCCAGTACTTC. This encodes CASSAGPQETQYF.

Many counts were recorded for this clonotype. The chain uses TRBV4-2 and TRBJ1-6; D possibly corresponds to TRBD1 (6 bases). The germline V gene has CDR1 LGHNA and CDR2 YNFKEQ. Trimming removed 2 bases from V and 0 bases from J, with 17 bases in between. The CDR3 totals 19 residues. CDR3 nucleotide sequence: TGTGCCAGCAGCCAATTTTCCAGGGGAAAGGGCTCCTATAATTCACCCCTCCACTTT. Translated: CASSQFSRGKGSYNSPLHF.

This clonotype appeared many times. This sequence joins TRBV6-1 and TRBJ2-7; D may match TRBD1 or TRBD2 (6 bases each). Trimming cost V 3 bases and J 0 bases, with 15 bases left between them. Per the germline V gene, CDR1 is MNHNS and CDR2 is SASEGT. The CDR3 covers 16 residues. The chain's CDR3 is CASSDEGGGSSYEQYF. DNA of the CDR3: TGTGCCAGCAGTGACGAGGGGGGCGGAAGCTCCTACGAGCAGTACTTC.

This clonotype was recorded many times. V and J are TRBV7-6 and TRBJ1-2; D remains unclear. Germline-derived CDR1 and CDR2 are SGHVS and FNYEAQ. The CDR3 spans 14 residues. V was clipped by 4 bases and J by 5 bases, with 14 bases between them. The CDR3: CASSSLRSEYGYTF. CDR3 DNA: TGTGCCAGCAGCTCCTTGCGTTCGGAATATGGCTACACCTTC.

This clonotype came up many times. J is TRBJ1-2 and V is TRBV24-1, with a tentative D call TRBD1 (5 bases). The V end lost 0 bases, the J end lost 3 bases, and 7 bases lay between the germline ends. Germline assignment: CDR1 KGHDR and CDR2 SFDVKD. The CDR3 contains 14 residues. CDR3 DNA: TGTGCCACCAGTGATTTGAAGACAGACTATGGCTACACCTTC. Translation gives CATSDLKTDYGYTF.

This clonotype has at least ten counts. This chain uses TRBV30 with TRBJ2-7, with a tentative D call TRBD1 (6 bases). V lost 2 bases and J 5 bases, leaving 10 bases between the germline ends. The CDR3 loop spans 12 amino acids. Germline CDR1 and CDR2: GTSNPN and SVGIG (reference sequence). DNA of the CDR3: TGTGCCTGGAGTTTTGGGGGCAACGAGCAGTACTTC. The encoded protein is CAWSFGGNEQYF.

This clonotype appeared many times. The chain is built from TRBV7-9 and TRBJ2-1; D might be TRBD1 or TRBD2, each matching 6 bases. Trimming removed 1 base from V and 0 bases from J, with 10 bases in between. CDR1 and CDR2 (germline): SEHNR, FQNEAQ (reference sequence). The CDR3 length is 16 residues. The CDR3 protein is CASSLVGGRSYNEQFF. DNA of the CDR3: TGTGCCAGCAGCTTAGTAGGGGGGCGCTCCTACAATGAGCAGTTCTTC.

This clonotype came up many times. The genes are TRBV29-1 and TRBJ1-5; D might be TRBD1 (5 bases). Trimming removed 4 bases at V and 6 bases at J, with 16 bases between. Per the germline V gene, CDR1 is SQVTM and CDR2 is ANQGSEA. The CDR3 is made up of 14 amino acids. In DNA, the CDR3 is TGCAGCGTTGTTCTGGCGGGGACCGGTCAGCCCCAGCATTTT. Translated: CSVVLAGTGQPQHF.

This clonotype was counted ten times or more. The chain carries TRBV7-7 and TRBJ2-1; D uncertain. There are 13 residues in the CDR3. Germline CDR1 and CDR2: SSHAT and FNYEAQ (reference sequence). V was pared by 5 bases and J by 9 bases, with 14 bases between. CDR3 region: CASSLGRSTEQFF. For the CDR3, the DNA is TGTGCCAGCAGCCTCGGACGGTCCACTGAGCAGTTCTTC.

This clonotype was found many times. The chain recombines TRBV4-2 with TRBJ2-3, with 8 nucleotides matching TRBD2. Trimming cost V 0 bases and J 4 bases; bases outside gene matches: 6. The CDR3 is 16 residues long. The germline V gene encodes CDR1 LGHNA and CDR2 YNFKEQ. The CDR3 region is CASSQDIGGASDTQYF. DNA for the CDR3: TGTGCCAGCAGCCAAGATATCGGGGGGGCTTCAGATACGCAGTATTTT.

This clonotype was seen ten or more times. The J gene is TRBJ1-3, the V gene TRBV6-5; tentative D call: TRBD1 (6 bases). Trimming left V 6 bases short and J 1 base short, with 13 bases between. The germline CDR1 and CDR2 sequences are MNHEY and SVGAGI. The CDR3 spans 15 residues. CDR3 sequence: CASSQVRGSGNTIYF. The CDR3 coding sequence is TGTGCCAGCAGCCAGGTTAGGGGGTCTGGAAACACCATATATTTT.

This clonotype was observed many times. The CDR3 DNA sequence: TGCAGTGCGCAACGGGACAGCAACACTGAAGCTTTCTTT. Its protein is CSAQRDSNTEAFF. This chain joins TRBV20-1 and TRBJ1-1; 7 nucleotides agree with TRBD1. Per the germline V gene, CDR1 is DFQATT and CDR2 is SNEGSKA (reference sequence). This CDR3 comprises 13 residues. The J segment lost 2 bases and the V segment lost 6 bases, leaving 6 bases of the junction unmatched.

This clonotype occurred many times. The chain employs TRBV2 and TRBJ2-7; the match to TRBD1 covers 9 bases. CDR3 length: 14 residues. The germline CDR1 and CDR2 sequences are SNHLY and FYNNEI. The junction had 0 bases not matched to a gene; V was cut back by 1 base and J by 2 bases. Here the CDR3 reads CASSEGTGAYEQYV. The CDR3 nucleotides read TGTGCCAGCAGTGAAGGGACAGGGGCCTACGAGCAGTACGTC.

This clonotype was seen many times. J is TRBJ2-5 and V is TRBV7-9; D gene ambiguous. The V gene lost 4 bases and the J gene lost 2 bases, with 11 bases spanning the gap. This CDR3 has 14 amino acids. Germline lookup yields CDR1 SEHNR and CDR2 FQNEAQ (reference sequence). CDR3 amino acids: CASSYWALQETQYF. The CDR3 DNA reads as TGTGCCAGCAGCTACTGGGCTTTACAAGAGACCCAGTACTTC.

This clonotype came up a few times. The rearrangement uses TRBV4-1 and TRBJ1-2; 7 nucleotides match TRBD1. V shed 8 bases, J shed 2 bases, and the junction held 11 bases outside the gene matches. This CDR3 is 15 amino acids long. Germline V gene sequence: CDR1 MGHRA, CDR2 YSYEKL. CDR3 protein: CASRPLIQGNYGYTF. For the CDR3, the DNA is TGCGCCAGCCGACCACTGATACAGGGGAACTATGGCTACACCTTC.

The chain couples TRBV11-2 to TRBJ2-3, with 7 bases that match TRBD2. The CDR3 loop spans 14 amino acids. CDR1 is SGHAT and CDR2 is FQNNGV in the germline V gene. The trim removed 2 bases at V and 4 bases at J, leaving 3 bases unmatched. The CDR3 protein is CASSLSGTADTQYF. CDR3 nucleotide sequence: TGTGCCAGCAGCTTAAGCGGGACCGCAGATACGCAGTATTTT.